The 24 T cell receptor beta chains in this list originate from one sample, sequenced in a study of T cell responses to AZD1222 COVID-19 vaccine. Sequencing was performed with immunoSEQ multiplex PCR; in TCRdb, only in-frame clones are kept and a portion is missing. The sample records around 94,000 clones, around nine tenths being singletons. Material: peripheral blood, obtained on day 0 of AZD1222 vaccination. The source of these receptors is an adult in good health.

V and J are TRBV9 and TRBJ2-2, with 8 bases aligning to TRBD2. The germline gives CDR1 SGDLS, CDR2 YYNGEE. After removal of 3 bases from V and 4 bases from J, the junction contained 5 bases not matched to a gene. The CDR3 is made up of 15 amino acids. CDR3 loop: CASSAVGGATGELFF. CDR3 nucleotide sequence: TGTGCCAGCAGCGCCGTCGGGGGGGCCACCGGGGAGCTGTTTTTT.

V is TRBV4-2 and J is TRBJ2-1; D may be TRBD2 (7 bases). This CDR3 contains 16 residues. The germline CDR1 and CDR2 sequences are LGHNA and YNFKEQ. Deletions cut 3 bases from V and 0 bases from J, with 12 bases between. CDR3 in DNA: TGTGCCAGCAGCCAGGGGGGGGCCGGCTCCTACAATGAGCAGTTCTTC. Residues: CASSQGGAGSYNEQFF.

This clone was found once. The chain couples TRBV19 to TRBJ1-1; D not resolved. Germline V gene lookup returns CDR1 LNHDA and CDR2 SQIVND (reference sequence). Trimming took off 1 base at V and 1 base at J, with 10 bases between the two ends. The CDR3 consists of 15 residues. CDR3 bases: TGTGCCAGTAGTATAGTCGCCGGTGGGAACACTGAAGCTTTCTTT. Protein: CASSIVAGGNTEAFF.

The chain uses TRBV5-4 and TRBJ2-2; 8 bases agree with TRBD2. The CDR3 extends over 17 amino acids. After removal of 4 bases from V and 5 bases from J, the junction contained 13 bases not matched to a gene. The germline gives CDR1 SGHNT, CDR2 YYREEE (reference sequence). This CDR3 reads CASSPGPSGGGTGELFF. The CDR3 nucleotides read TGTGCCAGCAGCCCGGGCCCCAGCGGGGGAGGGACCGGGGAGCTGTTTTTT.

This clone has just a few counts. The chain is built from TRBV19 and TRBJ2-7, with 7 bases lining up with TRBD1. CDR1 is LNHDA and CDR2 is SQIVND in the germline V gene (reference sequence). The CDR3 consists of 12 residues. The V and J ends lost 10 bases and 5 bases, in that order; junction bases with no gene match: 8. This chain's CDR3 is CATGQAGNEQYF. Here the CDR3 DNA reads TGTGCCACCGGACAGGCCGGAAACGAGCAGTACTTC.

CDR3 in amino acids: CASSQRTATNEKLFF. The CDR3 DNA reads as TGTGCCAGCAGCCAAAGGACAGCAACTAATGAAAAACTGTTTTTT. V usage is TRBV5-4 and J usage is TRBJ1-4; D is perhaps TRBD1 (6 bases). The CDR3 has 15 amino acids. V lost 4 bases to trimming and J lost 0 bases, with 10 bases between them. Germline CDR1 reads SGHNT; CDR2 reads YYREEE (reference sequence).

The rearrangement uses TRBV23-1 and TRBJ2-6; no definite D call. TRBV23-1 is an ORF, with its function uncertain. The CDR3 is 16 amino acids. Trimming left V 3 bases short and J 0 bases short, with 9 bases between. CDR3 nucleotide sequence: TGCGCCAGCAGTCATCCTGATCTCTCTGGGGCCAACGTCCTGACTTTC. Its translation is CASSHPDLSGANVLTF.

This clone was seen only a few times. The chain uses TRBV5-4 and TRBJ1-6; tentatively, D is TRBD1 (6 bases). The CDR3 loop spans 15 amino acids. In germline, CDR1 is SGHNT, CDR2 YYREEE (reference sequence). Trimming cost V 0 bases and J 8 bases, with 12 bases left between them. The CDR3 DNA is TGTGCCAGCAGCTTGGAACAGGGTGGGGATTCACCCCTCCACTTT. Its protein is CASSLEQGGDSPLHF.

The J gene is TRBJ1-1, the V gene TRBV27; D gene unclear. Per the germline V gene, CDR1 is MNHEY and CDR2 is SMNVEV (reference sequence). V shed 6 bases and J shed 1 base, with 6 bases lying between them. The CDR3 runs to 12 residues. CDR3 sequence reads: CASRRPNTEAFF. CDR3 nucleotide sequence: TGTGCCAGCAGGCGACCGAACACTGAAGCTTTCTTT.

The chain employs TRBV6-5 and TRBJ2-1; TRBD2 matches 11 bases. The CDR3 totals 13 residues. V shed 8 bases, J shed 6 bases, and the junction held 3 bases outside the gene matches. Germline V gene sequence: CDR1 MNHEY, CDR2 SVGAGI. This CDR3 reads CASRLAGGNEQFF. CDR3 nucleotide sequence: TGTGCCAGCCGGCTAGCGGGGGGCAATGAGCAGTTCTTC.

The chain uses TRBV28 and TRBJ2-7, with D unclear. The CDR3 extends over 13 amino acids. Germline CDR1 and CDR2: MDHEN and SYDVKM. V gave up 1 base and J gave up 1 base, with 5 bases separating them. In DNA, the CDR3 is TGTGCCAGCAGTTTATCTCAGTCCTACGAGCAGTACTTC. It specifies CASSLSQSYEQYF.

This chain uses TRBV7-2 with TRBJ2-7, with D perhaps TRBD1 (6 bases). The CDR3 totals 14 residues. Germline V gene data show CDR1 as SGHTA and CDR2 as FQGNSA. V was clipped by 3 bases and J by 1 base, with 10 bases between them. In DNA form, the CDR3 reads TGTGCCAGCAGCTTGGGACACCAGTCCTACGAGCAGTACTTC. It translates to CASSLGHQSYEQYF.

V usage is TRBV7-9 and J usage is TRBJ2-4; 7 bases map to TRBD2. V dropped 1 base and J dropped 9; count of bases not matched to a gene: 12. The CDR3 sequence is 16 residues long. Germline CDR1 SEHNR, CDR2 FQNEAQ (reference sequence). The CDR3 sequence is CASSLGTGGRDGIQYF. The CDR3 DNA is TGTGCCAGCAGCTTAGGGACGGGAGGTAGGGATGGCATTCAGTACTTC.

Points on this clone: Different DNA sequences within this sample yield the same CDR3. V gene TRBV5-1 combines with J gene TRBJ2-7, with 7 bases aligning to TRBD1. The trim removed 0 bases at V and 2 bases at J, leaving 2 bases unmatched. Germline assignment: CDR1 SGHRS and CDR2 YFSETQ. The CDR3 consists of 14 residues. The CDR3 nucleotides are TGCGCCAGCAGCTTGGGACAGGGCGCCTACGAGCAGTACTTC. It is translated as CASSLGQGAYEQYF.

The table lists this clone with a count of one. The chain has TRBV5-1 and TRBJ2-3; either TRBD1 or TRBD2 may fit D (5 bases each). Germline V gene data show CDR1 as SGHRS and CDR2 as YFSETQ. Trimming cost V 2 bases and J 3 bases, with 7 bases left between them. The CDR3 runs to 13 residues. The CDR3 loop is CASSLEGTDTQYF. The CDR3 DNA follows: TGCGCCAGCAGCTTAGAGGGGACAGATACGCAGTATTTT.

The chain joins TRBV14 to TRBJ1-2; D might be TRBD1 (5 bases). The CDR3 loop spans 15 amino acids. Germline lookup yields CDR1 SGHDN and CDR2 FVKESK. With 4 bases removed from V and 4 bases from J, the gap between germline ends came to 16 bases. CDR3 loop: CASSRRESRAYGYTF. Here the CDR3 DNA reads TGTGCCAGCAGCCGCAGGGAATCGCGGGCCTATGGCTACACCTTC.

The chain employs TRBV3-1 (or the pseudogene TRBV3-2) and TRBJ1-4, with D unclear. Between the trimmed V and J ends, which lost 6 bases and 8 bases, there was a span of 16 bases. The CDR3 spans 14 residues. Germline CDR1 is LGHDT and CDR2 is YNNKEL (reference sequence). The CDR3 spells CASRLAAGEEKLFF. The DNA of the CDR3 is TGTGCCAGCAGGCTGGCTGCTGGGGAGGAAAAACTGTTTTTT.

The chain recombines TRBV29-1 with TRBJ2-4; either TRBD1 or TRBD2 may fit D (6 bases each). The CDR3 has 12 residues. The V gene's germline CDR1 is SQVTM and CDR2 ANQGSEA. The V end lost 6 bases, the J end lost 5 bases, and 11 bases lay between the germline ends. This chain's CDR3 is CSVAGHQNIQYF. The CDR3, as DNA: TGCAGCGTCGCGGGACATCAAAACATTCAGTACTTC.

This clone has a single count. The chain recombines TRBV5-6 with TRBJ2-7; no clear D gene. Germline CDR1 is SGHDT and CDR2 is YYEEEE. CDR3 length: 13 amino acids. V was cut by 3 bases and J by 4 bases, with 11 bases left in between. The CDR3 spells CASSSVTPYEQYF. CDR3 sequence (DNA): TGTGCCAGCAGCTCCGTGACTCCTTACGAGCAGTACTTC.

V usage is TRBV9 and J usage is TRBJ1-2, with D perhaps TRBD1 (5 bases). With 0 bases removed from V and 4 bases from J, the gap between germline ends came to 13 bases. The CDR3 contains 15 residues. Germline V gene data show CDR1 as SGDLS and CDR2 as YYNGEE. The CDR3 spells CASSVAPGLPYGYTF. CDR3 nucleotides: TGTGCCAGCAGCGTAGCTCCGGGACTGCCCTATGGCTACACCTTC.

The chain has TRBV30 and TRBJ2-7, with 9 bases lining up with TRBD1. The CDR3 contains 15 residues. From germline, CDR1 is GTSNPN and CDR2 SVGIG (reference sequence). V shed 0 bases, J shed 1 base, and the junction held 4 bases outside the gene matches. The CDR3 here is CAWSVIGQGSYEQYF. The CDR3 bases are TGTGCCTGGAGTGTAATCGGACAGGGGTCCTACGAGCAGTACTTC. Using reference TRBV30 and TRBJ2-7 for the parts outside the CDR3, the full variable domain is SQTIHQWPATLVQPVGSPLSLECTVEGTSNPNLYWYRQAAGRGLQLLFYSVGIGQISSEVPQNLSASRPQDRQFILSSKKLLLSDSGFYLCAWSVIGQGSYEQYFGPGTRLTVT.

This CDR3 reads CASSQVGTGEIYGYTF. The DNA for the CDR3 is TGCGCCAGCAGCCAAGTTGGGACAGGTGAAATCTATGGCTACACCTTC. The chain combines TRBV4-1 with TRBJ1-2, with 8 bases identical to TRBD1. Germline V CDR1 and CDR2: MGHRA, YSYEKL. CDR3 length: 16 residues. V dropped 1 base and J dropped 4; count of bases not matched to a gene: 8.

This clone appeared once. This chain's CDR3 is CASNGGLETQYF. DNA of the CDR3: TGTGCCAGCAATGGGGGGTTGGAGACCCAGTACTTC. The V gene is TRBV28, the J gene TRBJ2-5, with a weak D call TRBD2 (6 bases). V was trimmed by 7 bases and J by 5 bases, leaving 11 bases between them. Germline values: CDR1 MDHEN, CDR2 SYDVKM. The CDR3 extends over 12 amino acids.

The chain uses TRBV6-6 and TRBJ2-1; unclear D gene. Trimming shortened V by 6 bases and J by 7 bases, and 7 bases separated the two germline ends. The CDR3 contains 11 residues. Germline assignment: CDR1 MNHNY and CDR2 SVGAGI (reference sequence). CDR3 in amino acids: CASSRLNEQFF. The CDR3 DNA is TGTGCCAGCAGCAGGCTTAATGAGCAGTTCTTC.